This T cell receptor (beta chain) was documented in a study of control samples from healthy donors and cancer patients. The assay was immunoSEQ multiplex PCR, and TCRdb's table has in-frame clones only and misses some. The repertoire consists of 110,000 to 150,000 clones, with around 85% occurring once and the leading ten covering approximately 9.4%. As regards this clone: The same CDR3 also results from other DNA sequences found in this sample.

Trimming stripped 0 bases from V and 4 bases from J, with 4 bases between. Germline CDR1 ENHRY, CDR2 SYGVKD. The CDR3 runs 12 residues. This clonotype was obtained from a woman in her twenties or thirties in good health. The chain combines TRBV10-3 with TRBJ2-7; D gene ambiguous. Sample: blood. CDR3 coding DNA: TGTGCCATCAGTGAGTCGGGGTACGAGCAGTACTTC. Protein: CAISESGYEQYF.